The next 24 T cell receptor beta chains were all read from a single sample in a study of T-cell memory formation after mild COVID-19. One entry per CDR3 protein, called by TCRdb with MiXCR from the 5' RACE reads. The repertoire has 500,000 to 600,000 distinct CDR3 sequences, approximately 18% of them found once; the top ten carry more than 10%. The sequenced sample was PBMCs or a T cell subset sorted from them (not recorded which). The receptors were gathered from an adult woman who had mild COVID-19 (a few samples of this study predate the infection). Cell type and time point are not known.

A few counts support this clonotype. The chain uses TRBV4-3 and TRBJ2-5, with 7 positions matching TRBD1. Germline V gene lookup returns CDR1 LGHNA and CDR2 YSLEER. Trimming took 1 base from V and 5 from J; bases not matched to a gene: 4. This CDR3 is 14 amino acids long. In nucleotides, the CDR3 is TGCGCCAGCAGCCAAGTGACAGGGATCGAGACCCAGTACTTC. This encodes CASSQVTGIETQYF.

The table lists this clonotype with a few counts. V gene TRBV5-1 combines with J gene TRBJ2-1; TRBD1 matches 12 bases. The germline V gene has CDR1 SGHRS and CDR2 YFSETQ. V was clipped by 6 bases and J by 1 base; unmatched bases: 8. CDR3 length equals 17 residues. The CDR3 region is CASTGTGGGKSYNEQFF. Written as DNA, the CDR3 is TGCGCCAGCACTGGGACAGGGGGCGGCAAATCCTACAATGAGCAGTTCTTC.

This clonotype was found a few times. This chain links TRBV5-1 with TRBJ2-5; D remains unclear. The CDR3 has 13 amino acids. Germline V gene sequence: CDR1 SGHRS, CDR2 YFSETQ. The V and J ends lost 0 bases and 5 bases respectively, with 8 bases between them. CDR3 sequence: CASSLGRLETQYF. Here the CDR3 DNA reads TGCGCCAGCAGCTTGGGCCGGTTGGAGACCCAGTACTTC. Supplemented by reference TRBV5-1 and TRBJ2-5, the full variable domain reads KAGVTQTPRYLIKTRGQQVTLSCSPISGHRSVSWYQQTPGQGLQFLFEYFSETQRNKGNFPGRFSGRQFSNSRSEMNVSTLELGDSALYLCASSLGRLETQYFGPGTRLLVL.

This clonotype occurred a few times. This chain connects TRBV5-1 to TRBJ1-2, with D perhaps matching TRBD1 (6 bases). V lost 0 bases, J lost 4 bases, and 10 bases lay in between. This CDR3 comprises 14 residues. Germline loops: CDR1 SGHRS, CDR2 YFSETQ. CDR3 sequence: CASSLEGGTYGYTF. As DNA, the CDR3 is TGCGCCAGCAGCTTGGAAGGGGGGACCTATGGCTACACCTTC.

The table lists this clonotype with a few counts. The genes are TRBV7-9 and TRBJ2-3; perhaps TRBD2 as D (5 bases). V dropped 1 base and J dropped 3 bases, with 14 bases sitting between them. The germline gives CDR1 SEHNR, CDR2 FQNEAQ (reference sequence). This CDR3 region has 16 residues. The CDR3 here is CASSLGVQRRTDTQYF. CDR3 nucleotides: TGTGCCAGCAGCTTAGGTGTTCAGCGGAGGACAGATACGCAGTATTTT.

The rearrangement joins TRBV5-1 to TRBJ2-2; D is perhaps TRBD1 (6 bases). V was pared by 4 bases and J by 0 bases, with 10 bases between. Germline V CDR1 and CDR2: SGHRS, YFSETQ. The length of the CDR3 is 15 residues. This CDR3 is CASSLDRTNTGELFF. The CDR3 bases are TGCGCCAGCAGCCTCGACAGGACGAACACCGGGGAGCTGTTTTTT. Full variable domain (rest looked up from reference TRBV5-1 and TRBJ2-2): KAGVTQTPRYLIKTRGQQVTLSCSPISGHRSVSWYQQTPGQGLQFLFEYFSETQRNKGNFPGRFSGRQFSNSRSEMNVSTLELGDSALYLCASSLDRTNTGELFFGEGSRLTVL.

DNA of the CDR3: TGCGCCAGCAGCCAAGTGTCACCCAGGGGCTCCTACGAGCAGTACTTC. Encoded protein: CASSQVSPRGSYEQYF. V usage is TRBV4-1 and J usage is TRBJ2-7; perhaps TRBD1 as D (6 bases). This CDR3 comprises 16 residues. The V gene's germline CDR1 is MGHRA and CDR2 YSYEKL. Trimming stripped 1 base from V and 0 bases from J, with 13 bases between.

The V and J genes are TRBV7-3 and TRBJ2-1, with D maybe TRBD1 (6 bases). Germline-derived CDR1 and CDR2 are SGHTA and FQGTGA. V lost 2 bases to trimming and J lost 9 bases, with 17 bases between them. The CDR3 has 15 residues. In DNA form, the CDR3 reads TGTGCCAGCAGCTTAGGAGTGGGGGCCGAGGGTGAGCAGTTCTTC. Its translation: CASSLGVGAEGEQFF.

With regard to this clonotype: At one end, the junction sequence differs from germline, possibly due to a read error. V and J are TRBV7-8 and TRBJ2-2; possibly TRBD1 for D (6 bases). Germline values: CDR1 SGHVS, CDR2 FQNEAQ. There are 18 residues in the CDR3. This chain's CDR3 is CASSRGFRGSANTGELLF. CDR3 nucleotide sequence: TGTGCCAGCAGCCGAGGCTTTAGGGGGTCCGCGAACACCGGGGAGCTGCTTTTT.

Here the CDR3 DNA reads TGTGCCAGCAGTGAAAAGGACAGCTCCTACAATGAGCAGTTCTTC. The encoded protein is CASSEKDSSYNEQFF. V is TRBV6-1 and J is TRBJ2-1, with D perhaps TRBD1 (6 bases). The V and J ends lost 2 bases and 0 bases respectively, with 8 bases between them. CDR3 length: 15 amino acids. Germline lookup yields CDR1 MNHNS and CDR2 SASEGT.

The sample holds a few counts of this clonotype. This sequence joins TRBV5-1 and TRBJ2-3; 8 bases are shared with TRBD2. The V segment lost 1 base and the J segment 6 bases; nucleotides outside the gene matches: 7. The CDR3 runs to 15 residues. Germline loops: CDR1 SGHRS, CDR2 YFSETQ. CDR3 region: CASSLRRTSGDTQYF. Here the CDR3 DNA reads TGCGCCAGCAGCTTGCGGCGAACTAGCGGTGATACGCAGTATTTT.

This clonotype occurred a few times. The V and J genes are TRBV9 and TRBJ2-1; 9 nucleotides line up with TRBD1. The CDR3 covers 15 residues. Germline CDR1 and CDR2: SGDLS and YYNGEE. The ends lost 2 bases at V and 2 bases at J; junction bases unmatched: 2. CDR3 amino acids: CASSVDRGPYNEQFF. The CDR3, as DNA: TGTGCCAGCAGCGTGGACAGGGGCCCCTACAATGAGCAGTTCTTC.

This chain connects TRBV4-2 to TRBJ1-2; no reliable D call. V lost 0 bases and J lost 1, with 9 bases in between. CDR1 is LGHNA, CDR2 YNFKEQ, per germline. This CDR3 is built from 15 residues. The CDR3: CASSQELTVNYGYTF. In nucleotides, the CDR3 is TGTGCCAGCAGCCAAGAATTGACGGTTAACTATGGCTACACCTTC.

This clonotype has more than one count but fewer than ten. The genes are TRBV12-3 or TRBV12-4 and TRBJ2-7, with 11 bases aligning to TRBD2. V was clipped by 6 bases and J by 0 bases; unmatched bases: 1. The CDR3 has 14 residues. The CDR3 loop is CASRLAGGSYEQYF. CDR3 bases: TGTGCCAGCAGGCTAGCGGGAGGCTCCTACGAGCAGTACTTC.

This clonotype has just a few counts. The rearrangement joins TRBV12-3 or TRBV12-4 to TRBJ2-4; D is perhaps TRBD1 (6 bases). Trimming stripped 7 bases from V and 0 bases from J, with 10 bases between. CDR3 length: 14 residues. CDR3 protein: CASIGGLAKNIQYF. Written as DNA, the CDR3 is TGTGCCAGCATTGGGGGCCTAGCCAAAAACATTCAGTACTTC.

V gene TRBV9 combines with J gene TRBJ2-2; D might be TRBD2 (5 bases). V dropped 4 bases and J dropped 7 bases, with 20 bases sitting between them. The CDR3 has 16 residues. Germline-derived CDR1 and CDR2 are SGDLS and YYNGEE. In DNA, the CDR3 is TGTGCCAGCAGCCATCGGGAAAGCCCCTTGAGCGGGGAGCTGTTTTTT. Its protein product is CASSHRESPLSGELFF.

This clonotype has more than one count but fewer than ten. The chain combines TRBV30 with TRBJ2-7; D gene unclear. The CDR3 sequence is 11 residues long. V was pared by 2 bases and J by 3 bases, with 5 bases between. Germline loops: CDR1 GTSNPN, CDR2 SVGIG (reference sequence). The CDR3 nucleotides read TGTGCCTGGAGTCCCAGCTACGAGCAGTACTTC. As protein: CAWSPSYEQYF.

This chain connects TRBV7-6 to TRBJ1-4; no firm D call. Germline V gene lookup returns CDR1 SGHVS and CDR2 FNYEAQ. V lost 5 bases and J 0 bases, leaving 10 bases between the germline ends. The CDR3 totals 15 residues. CDR3 loop: CASSLTSATNEKLFF. Written as DNA, the CDR3 is TGTGCCAGCAGCCTTACATCAGCAACTAATGAAAAACTGTTTTTT.

This clonotype was seen only a few times. V gene TRBV5-1 combines with J gene TRBJ2-2, with D perhaps TRBD1 (6 bases). V was shortened by 0 bases and J by 3 bases, with 9 bases between the two germline ends. This CDR3 has 15 amino acids. Looked up from germline, CDR1 is SGHRS and CDR2 is YFSETQ. DNA of the CDR3: TGCGCCAGCAGCTTGGAGACAGGTTACACCGGGGAGCTGTTTTTT. This codes for CASSLETGYTGELFF.

The chain employs TRBV20-1 and TRBJ2-1; 9 positions agree with TRBD1. CDR3 length: 16 residues. Germline V gene sequence: CDR1 DFQATT, CDR2 SNEGSKA (reference sequence). V was clipped by 5 bases and J by 0 bases; unmatched bases: 8. The CDR3 coding sequence is TGCAGTGCTGTAGACAGGGGGAAGTTCTCCTACAATGAGCAGTTCTTC. Its protein product is CSAVDRGKFSYNEQFF.

Only a few counts were recorded for this clonotype. The J gene is TRBJ2-3, the V gene TRBV10-3; weak D call: TRBD2 (6 bases). The CDR3 is 15 amino acids. CDR1 and CDR2 (germline): ENHRY, SYGVKD. The ends were cut back, 5 bases at V and 4 bases at J, with 16 bases in the middle. The CDR3 coding sequence is TGTGCCATCAGTAGCGTCCCGGGGGTTCCAGATACGCAGTATTTT. This translates into CAISSVPGVPDTQYF.

For this clonotype: The junction differs from germline at one of its ends, possibly a read error. This sequence joins TRBV5-1 and TRBJ1-2; D might be TRBD1 (6 bases). Germline CDR1 is SGHRS and CDR2 is YFSETQ. The CDR3 runs to 14 residues. CDR3 in DNA: TGCGCCAGCAGTTTGGGACTAGGGGGCTATGGCTACACCTTC. Translated, it gives CASSLGLGGYGYTF. Drawing the rest from reference TRBV5-1 and TRBJ1-2, the complete variable domain is KAGVTQTPRYLIKTRGQQVTLSCSPISGHRSVSWYQQTPGQGLQFLFEYFSETQRNKGNFPGRFSGRQFSNSRSEMNVSTLELGDSALYLCASSLGLGGYGYTFGSGTRLTVV.

CDR3 in amino acids: CACSRDGTYEQYF. The CDR3 DNA follows: TGTGCCTGTTCACGGGACGGCACCTACGAGCAGTACTTC. The chain is built from TRBV9 and TRBJ2-7; either TRBD1 or TRBD2 may fit D (5 bases each). Trimming removed 10 bases from V and 2 bases from J, with 16 bases in between. The CDR3 sequence is 13 residues long. Germline V lookup: CDR1 SGDLS, CDR2 YYNGEE.

This chain links TRBV3-1 with TRBJ2-5; D may be TRBD2 (5 bases). V lost 0 bases and J lost 4, with 12 bases in between. The CDR3 loop spans 15 amino acids. Per germline, CDR1 LGHDT and CDR2 YNNKEL (reference sequence). CDR3 sequence: CASSQERLRGETQYF. DNA of the CDR3: TGTGCCAGCAGCCAAGAACGACTACGAGGAGAGACCCAGTACTTC.